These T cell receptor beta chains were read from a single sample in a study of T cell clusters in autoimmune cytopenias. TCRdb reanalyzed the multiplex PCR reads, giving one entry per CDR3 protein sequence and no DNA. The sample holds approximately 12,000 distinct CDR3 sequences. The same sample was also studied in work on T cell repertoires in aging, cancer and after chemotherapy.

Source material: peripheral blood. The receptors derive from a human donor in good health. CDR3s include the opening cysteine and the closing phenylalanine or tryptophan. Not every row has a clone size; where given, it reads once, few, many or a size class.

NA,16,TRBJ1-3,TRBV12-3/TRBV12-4,CASSYSDTGARNTIYF
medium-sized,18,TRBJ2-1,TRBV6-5,CASSYRLTSSGGAYEQFF
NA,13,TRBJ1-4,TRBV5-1,CASSSDRNGKLFF
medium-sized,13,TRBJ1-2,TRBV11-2,CASSYGDWNGYTF
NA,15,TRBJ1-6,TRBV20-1,CSARDLAAPNSPLHF
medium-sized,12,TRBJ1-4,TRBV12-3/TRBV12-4,CASSTSNEKLFF
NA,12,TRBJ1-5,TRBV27,CASGTGAQPQHF
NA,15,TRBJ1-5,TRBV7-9,CASSAGTASNQPQHF
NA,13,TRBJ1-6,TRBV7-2,CASSRAGGSPLHF
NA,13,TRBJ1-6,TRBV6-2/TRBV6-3,CASRRVESSPLHF
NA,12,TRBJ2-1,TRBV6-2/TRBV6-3,CASSSGDNEQFF
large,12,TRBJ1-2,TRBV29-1,CSVVSGNYGYTF
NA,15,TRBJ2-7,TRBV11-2,CASSLVASGDDEQYF
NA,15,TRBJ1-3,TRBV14,CASSPQAFSGNTIYF
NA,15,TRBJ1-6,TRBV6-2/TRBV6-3,CASSFPTDGGSPLHF
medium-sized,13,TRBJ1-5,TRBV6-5,CASRRGGNQPQHF
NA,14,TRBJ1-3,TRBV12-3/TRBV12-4,CASSSQTQQSTIYF
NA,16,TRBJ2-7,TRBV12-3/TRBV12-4,CASSYLGLKGSYEQYF
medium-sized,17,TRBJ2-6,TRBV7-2,CASSVAIQGPGANVLTF
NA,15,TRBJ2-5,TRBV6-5,CASSHGVRDQETQYF
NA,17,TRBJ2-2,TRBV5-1,CASSLPTGTPFTGELFF
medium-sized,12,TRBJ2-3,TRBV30,CAWRVRLGTQYF
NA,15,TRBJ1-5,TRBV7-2,CASSQDRASNQPQHF
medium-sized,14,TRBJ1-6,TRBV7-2,CASSFRPGQSPLHF
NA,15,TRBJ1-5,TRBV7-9,CASSAGTGGSQPQHF
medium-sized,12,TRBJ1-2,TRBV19,CASTSDFYGYTF
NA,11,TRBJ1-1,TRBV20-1,CSASGGTEAFF
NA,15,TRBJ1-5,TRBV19,CASSPGTGLRQPQHF
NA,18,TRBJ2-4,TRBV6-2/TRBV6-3,CASGPGQGNFGAKNIQYF
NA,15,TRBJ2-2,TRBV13,CASSRGLTSGGELFF
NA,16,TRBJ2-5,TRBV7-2,CASSRPGDRGQETQYF
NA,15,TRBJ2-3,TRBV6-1,CASSESAGGTDTQYF
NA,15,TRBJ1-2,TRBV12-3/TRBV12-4,CASSPGRDANYGYTF
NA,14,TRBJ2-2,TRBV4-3,CASSQVYGNGEVFF
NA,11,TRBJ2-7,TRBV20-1,CSAEGNYEQYF
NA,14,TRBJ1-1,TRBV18,CASSPTGEGTEAFF
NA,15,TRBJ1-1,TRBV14,CASSQIGKLNTEAFF
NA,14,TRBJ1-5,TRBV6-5,CASSRQFSNQPQHF
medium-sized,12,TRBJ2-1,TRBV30,CAWSRGGNEQFF
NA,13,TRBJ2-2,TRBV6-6,CASSRLATGELFF
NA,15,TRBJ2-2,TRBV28,CASSRAGTNTGELFF
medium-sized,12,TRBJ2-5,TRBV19,CASSIDAKTQYF
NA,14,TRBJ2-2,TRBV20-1,CSAHVRGPTGELFF
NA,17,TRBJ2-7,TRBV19,CASSVGVVALSSYEQYF